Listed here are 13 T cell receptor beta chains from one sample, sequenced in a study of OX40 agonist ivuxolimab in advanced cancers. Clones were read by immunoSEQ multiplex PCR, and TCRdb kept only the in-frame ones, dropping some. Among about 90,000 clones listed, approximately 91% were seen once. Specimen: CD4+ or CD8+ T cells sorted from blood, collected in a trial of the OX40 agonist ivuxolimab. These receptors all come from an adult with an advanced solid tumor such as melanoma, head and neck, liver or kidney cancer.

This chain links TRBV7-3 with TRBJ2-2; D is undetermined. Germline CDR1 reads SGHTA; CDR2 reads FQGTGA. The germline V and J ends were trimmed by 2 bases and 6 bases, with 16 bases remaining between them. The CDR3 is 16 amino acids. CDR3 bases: TGTGCCAGCAGCTTATTTTCTGGGGTAACTCCCGGGGAGCTGTTTTTT. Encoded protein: CASSLFSGVTPGELFF. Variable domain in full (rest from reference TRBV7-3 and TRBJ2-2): GAGVSQTPSNKVTEKGKYVELRCDPISGHTALYWYRQSLGQGPEFLIYFQGTGAADDSGLPNDRFFAVRPEGSVSTLKIQRTERGDSAVYLCASSLFSGVTPGELFFGEGSRLTVL.

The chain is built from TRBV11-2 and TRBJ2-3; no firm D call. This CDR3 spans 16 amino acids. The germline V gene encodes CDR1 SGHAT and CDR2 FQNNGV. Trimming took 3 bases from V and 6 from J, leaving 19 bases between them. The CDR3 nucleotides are TGTGCCAGCAGCTTTCTCCAGACATCGGTCACGGATACGCAGTATTTT. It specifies CASSFLQTSVTDTQYF. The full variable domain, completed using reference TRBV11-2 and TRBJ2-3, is EAGVAQSPRYKIIEKRQSVAFWCNPISGHATLYWYQQILGQGPKLLIQFQNNGVVDDSQLPKDRFSAERLKGVDSTLKIQPAKLEDSAVYLCASSFLQTSVTDTQYFGPGTRLTVL.

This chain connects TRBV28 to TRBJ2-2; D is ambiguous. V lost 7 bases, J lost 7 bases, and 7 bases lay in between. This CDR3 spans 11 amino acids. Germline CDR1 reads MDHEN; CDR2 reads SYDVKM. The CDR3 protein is CASIKFGELFF. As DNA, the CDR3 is TGTGCCAGCATTAAATTCGGGGAGCTGTTTTTT.

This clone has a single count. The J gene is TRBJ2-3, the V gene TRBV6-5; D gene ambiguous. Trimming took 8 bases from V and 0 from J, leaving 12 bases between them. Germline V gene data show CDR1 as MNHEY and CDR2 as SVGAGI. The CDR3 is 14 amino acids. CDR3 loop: CASSRRPSTDTQYF. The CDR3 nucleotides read TGTGCCAGCTCAAGACGCCCTAGCACAGATACGCAGTATTTT.

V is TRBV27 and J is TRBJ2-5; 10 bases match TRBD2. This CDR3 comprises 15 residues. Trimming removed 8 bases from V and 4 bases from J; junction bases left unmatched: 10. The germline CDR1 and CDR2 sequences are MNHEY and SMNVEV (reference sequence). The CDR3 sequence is CASSYWASGRETQYF. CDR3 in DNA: TGTGCCAGCTCCTACTGGGCTAGCGGGAGAGAGACCCAGTACTTC.

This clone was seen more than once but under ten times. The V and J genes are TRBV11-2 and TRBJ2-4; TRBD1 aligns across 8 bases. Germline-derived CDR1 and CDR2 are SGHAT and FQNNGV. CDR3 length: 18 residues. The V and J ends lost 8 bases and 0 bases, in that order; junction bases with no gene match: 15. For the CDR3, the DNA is TGTGCCAGCTCAGGGGGCCTGACTGGCGTTCTAGCCAAAAACATTCAGTACTTC. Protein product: CASSGGLTGVLAKNIQYF.

Here the CDR3 reads CASSPTSGGYNEQFF. In DNA form, the CDR3 reads TGTGCCAGTAGTCCGACTAGCGGGGGCTACAATGAGCAGTTCTTC. The chain combines TRBV19 with TRBJ2-1, with TRBD2 matching 12 bases. This CDR3 is 15 amino acids long. The germline gives CDR1 LNHDA, CDR2 SQIVND (reference sequence). V was clipped by 5 bases and J by 3 bases; unmatched bases: 2.

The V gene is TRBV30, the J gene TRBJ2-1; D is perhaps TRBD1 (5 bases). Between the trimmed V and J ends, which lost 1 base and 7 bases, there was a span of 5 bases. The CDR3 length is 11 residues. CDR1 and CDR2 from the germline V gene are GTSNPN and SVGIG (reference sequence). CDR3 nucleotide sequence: TGTGCCTGGAGTGCAGGGAATGAGCAGTTCTTC. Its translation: CAWSAGNEQFF.

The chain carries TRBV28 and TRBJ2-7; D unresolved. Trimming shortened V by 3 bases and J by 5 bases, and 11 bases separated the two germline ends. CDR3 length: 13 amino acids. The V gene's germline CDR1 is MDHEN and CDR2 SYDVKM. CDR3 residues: CASSFSKVHEQYF. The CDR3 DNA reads TGTGCCAGCAGTTTCTCCAAGGTCCACGAGCAGTACTTC.

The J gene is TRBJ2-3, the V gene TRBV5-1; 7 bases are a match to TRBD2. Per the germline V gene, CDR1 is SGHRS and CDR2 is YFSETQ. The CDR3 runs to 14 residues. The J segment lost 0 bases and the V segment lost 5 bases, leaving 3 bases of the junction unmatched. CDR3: CASRGGTSTDTQYF. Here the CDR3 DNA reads TGCGCCAGCAGGGGGGGGACTAGCACAGATACGCAGTATTTT.

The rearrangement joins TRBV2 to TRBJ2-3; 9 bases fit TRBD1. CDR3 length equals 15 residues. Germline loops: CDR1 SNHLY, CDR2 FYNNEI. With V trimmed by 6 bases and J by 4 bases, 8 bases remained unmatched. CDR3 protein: CASRGQGPAADTQYF. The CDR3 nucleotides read TGTGCCAGCAGGGGACAGGGCCCCGCGGCAGATACGCAGTATTTT.

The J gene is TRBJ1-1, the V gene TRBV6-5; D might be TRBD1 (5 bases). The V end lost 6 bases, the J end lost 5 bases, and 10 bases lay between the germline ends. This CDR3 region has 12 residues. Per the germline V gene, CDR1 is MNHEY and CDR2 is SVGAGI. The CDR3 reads CASRGRATEAFF. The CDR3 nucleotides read TGTGCCAGCAGGGGCAGGGCAACTGAAGCTTTCTTT.

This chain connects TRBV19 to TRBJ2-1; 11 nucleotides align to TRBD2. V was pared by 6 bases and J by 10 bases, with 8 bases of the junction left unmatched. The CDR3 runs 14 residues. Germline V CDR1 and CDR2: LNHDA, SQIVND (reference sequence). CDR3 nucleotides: TGTGCCAGTAGCCTAGCGGGAGGTCTCGGAGAGCAGTTCTTC. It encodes CASSLAGGLGEQFF.